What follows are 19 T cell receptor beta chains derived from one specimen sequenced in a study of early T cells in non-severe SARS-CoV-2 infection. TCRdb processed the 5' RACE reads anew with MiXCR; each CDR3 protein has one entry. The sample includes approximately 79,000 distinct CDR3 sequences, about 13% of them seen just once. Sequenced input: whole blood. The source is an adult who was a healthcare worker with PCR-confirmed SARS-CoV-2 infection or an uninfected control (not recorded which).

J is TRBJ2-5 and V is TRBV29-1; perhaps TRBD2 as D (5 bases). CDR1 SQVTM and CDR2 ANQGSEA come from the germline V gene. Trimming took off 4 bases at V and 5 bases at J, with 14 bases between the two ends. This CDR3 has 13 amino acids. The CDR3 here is CSVVASGGETQYF. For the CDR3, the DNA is TGCAGCGTTGTGGCTTCCGGCGGGGAGACCCAGTACTTC.

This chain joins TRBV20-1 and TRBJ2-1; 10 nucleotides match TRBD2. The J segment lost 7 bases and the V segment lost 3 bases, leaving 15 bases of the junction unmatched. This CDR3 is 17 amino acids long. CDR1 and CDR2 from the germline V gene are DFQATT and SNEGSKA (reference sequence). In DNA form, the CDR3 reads TGCAGTGCTAGTTTTCCTCCTAGCGGGAGAGTCTGGAATGAGCAGTTCTTC. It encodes CSASFPPSGRVWNEQFF.

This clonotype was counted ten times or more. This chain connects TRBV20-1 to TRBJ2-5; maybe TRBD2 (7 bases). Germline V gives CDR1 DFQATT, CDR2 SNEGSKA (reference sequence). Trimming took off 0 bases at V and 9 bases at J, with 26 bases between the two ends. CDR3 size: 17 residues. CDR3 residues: CSARDQGAGRGLGAQYF. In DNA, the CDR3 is TGCAGTGCTAGAGATCAGGGCGCCGGGCGGGGGCTTGGGGCCCAGTACTTC.

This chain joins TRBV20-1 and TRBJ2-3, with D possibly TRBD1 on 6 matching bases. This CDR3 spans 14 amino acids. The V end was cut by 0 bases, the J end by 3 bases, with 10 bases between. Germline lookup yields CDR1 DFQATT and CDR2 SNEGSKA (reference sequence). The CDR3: CSARDRGKTDTQYF. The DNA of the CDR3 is TGCAGTGCTAGAGATAGGGGGAAGACAGATACGCAGTATTTT.

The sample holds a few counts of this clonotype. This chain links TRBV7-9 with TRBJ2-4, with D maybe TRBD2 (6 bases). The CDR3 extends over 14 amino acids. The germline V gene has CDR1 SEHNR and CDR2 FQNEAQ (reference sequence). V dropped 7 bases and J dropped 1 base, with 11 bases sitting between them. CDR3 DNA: TGTGCCAGCACCACTGGGGGGGCCAAAAACATTCAGTACTTC. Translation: CASTTGGAKNIQYF.

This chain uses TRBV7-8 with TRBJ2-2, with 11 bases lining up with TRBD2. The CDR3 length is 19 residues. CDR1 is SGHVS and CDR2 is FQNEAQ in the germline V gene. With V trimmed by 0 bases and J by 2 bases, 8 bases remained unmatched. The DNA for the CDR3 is TGTGCCAGCAGCTTAGCCAGCTATAGCGGGGGGGCCAACACCGGGGAGCTGTTTTTT. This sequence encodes CASSLASYSGGANTGELFF.

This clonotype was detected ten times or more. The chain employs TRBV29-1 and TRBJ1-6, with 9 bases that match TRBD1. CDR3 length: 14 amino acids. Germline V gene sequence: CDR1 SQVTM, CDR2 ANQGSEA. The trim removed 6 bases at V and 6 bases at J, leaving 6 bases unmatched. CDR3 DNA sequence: TGCAGCGTCCGGGACAGGGTCATTAATTCACCCCTCCACTTT. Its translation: CSVRDRVINSPLHF.

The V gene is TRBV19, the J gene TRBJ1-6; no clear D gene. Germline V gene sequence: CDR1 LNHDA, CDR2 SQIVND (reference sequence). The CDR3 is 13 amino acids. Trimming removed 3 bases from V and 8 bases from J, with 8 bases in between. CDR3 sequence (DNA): TGTGCCAGTAGTATGTTCGGTGATTCACCCCTCCACTTT. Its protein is CASSMFGDSPLHF.

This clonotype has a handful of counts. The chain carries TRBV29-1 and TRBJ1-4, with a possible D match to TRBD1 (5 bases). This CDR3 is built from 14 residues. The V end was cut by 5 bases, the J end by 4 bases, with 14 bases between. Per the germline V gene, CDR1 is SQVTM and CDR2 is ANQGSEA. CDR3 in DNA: TGCAGCGTTTCGATGGGGGGGAATAATGAAAAACTGTTTTTT. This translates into CSVSMGGNNEKLFF.

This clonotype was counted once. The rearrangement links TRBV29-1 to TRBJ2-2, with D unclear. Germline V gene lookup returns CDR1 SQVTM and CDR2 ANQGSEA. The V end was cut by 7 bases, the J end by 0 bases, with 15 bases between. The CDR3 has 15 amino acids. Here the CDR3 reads CSAEVAKANTGELFF. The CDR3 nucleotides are TGCAGCGCCGAAGTCGCCAAAGCGAACACCGGGGAGCTGTTTTTT.

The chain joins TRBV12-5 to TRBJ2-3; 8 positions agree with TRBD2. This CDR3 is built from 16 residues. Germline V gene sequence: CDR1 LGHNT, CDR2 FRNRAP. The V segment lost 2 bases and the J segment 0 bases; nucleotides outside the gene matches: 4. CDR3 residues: CASGLPLAASTDTQYF. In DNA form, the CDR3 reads TGTGCTAGTGGTTTGCCACTAGCGGCTAGCACAGATACGCAGTATTTT. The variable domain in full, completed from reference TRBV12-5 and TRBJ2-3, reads DARVTQTPRHKVTEMGQEVTMRCQPILGHNTVFWYRQTMMQGLELLAYFRNRAPLDDSGMPKDRFSAEMPDATLATLKIQPSEPRDSAVYFCASGLPLAASTDTQYFGPGTRLTVL.

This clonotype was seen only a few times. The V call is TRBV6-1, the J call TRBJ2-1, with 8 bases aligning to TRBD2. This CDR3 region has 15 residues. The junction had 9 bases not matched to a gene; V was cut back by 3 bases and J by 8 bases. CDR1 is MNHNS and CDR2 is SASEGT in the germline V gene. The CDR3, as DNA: TGTGCCAGCAGTGAGCACGGGGGGGCTATGGATGAGCAGTTCTTC. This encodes CASSEHGGAMDEQFF.

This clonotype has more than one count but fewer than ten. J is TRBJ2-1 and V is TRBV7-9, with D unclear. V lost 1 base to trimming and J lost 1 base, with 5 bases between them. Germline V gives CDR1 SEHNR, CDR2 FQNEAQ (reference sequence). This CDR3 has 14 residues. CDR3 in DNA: TGTGCCAGCAGCTTAGAGAGATCCTACAATGAGCAGTTCTTC. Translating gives CASSLERSYNEQFF.

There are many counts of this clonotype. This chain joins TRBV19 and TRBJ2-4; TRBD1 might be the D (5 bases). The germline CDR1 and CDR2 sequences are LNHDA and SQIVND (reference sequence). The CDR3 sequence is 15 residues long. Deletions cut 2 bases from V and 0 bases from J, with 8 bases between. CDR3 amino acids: CASSIPGIAKNIQYF. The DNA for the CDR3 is TGTGCCAGTAGTATACCAGGGATAGCCAAAAACATTCAGTACTTC.

Written as DNA, the CDR3 is TGTGCCAGCAGCTTAGCTCGTGGGACAGGGGTCCTCGCCCAGAACACCGGGGAGCTGTTTTTT. Translation: CASSLARGTGVLAQNTGELFF. The rearrangement uses TRBV7-9 and TRBJ2-2, with 10 bases identical to TRBD1. This CDR3 is built from 21 residues. After removal of 0 bases from V and 1 base from J, the junction contained 14 bases not matched to a gene. The V gene's germline CDR1 is SEHNR and CDR2 FQNEAQ (reference sequence).

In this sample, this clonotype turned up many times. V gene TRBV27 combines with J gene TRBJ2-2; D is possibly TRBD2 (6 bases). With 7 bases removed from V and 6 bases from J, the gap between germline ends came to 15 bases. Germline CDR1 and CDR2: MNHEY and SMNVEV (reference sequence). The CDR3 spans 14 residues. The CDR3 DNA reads TGTGCCAGCATTTCTTCGGAGGGGCCCGGGGAGCTGTTTTTT. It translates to CASISSEGPGELFF.

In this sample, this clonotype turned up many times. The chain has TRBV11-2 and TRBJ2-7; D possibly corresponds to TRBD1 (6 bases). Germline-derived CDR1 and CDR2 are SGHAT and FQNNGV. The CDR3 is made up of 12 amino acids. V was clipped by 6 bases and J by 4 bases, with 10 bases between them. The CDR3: CASSPTGYEQYF. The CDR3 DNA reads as TGTGCCAGCAGTCCCACAGGGTACGAGCAGTACTTC.

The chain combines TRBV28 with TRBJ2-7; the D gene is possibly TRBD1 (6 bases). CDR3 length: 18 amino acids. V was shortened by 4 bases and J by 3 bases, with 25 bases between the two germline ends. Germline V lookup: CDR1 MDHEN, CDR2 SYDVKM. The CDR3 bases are TGTGCCAGCAGTTCCCTCATCCCAAAATCGGGACAAAGCTACGAGCAGTACTTC. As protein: CASSSLIPKSGQSYEQYF. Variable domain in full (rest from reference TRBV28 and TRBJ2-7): DVKVTQSSRYLVKRTGEKVFLECVQDMDHENMFWYRQDPGLGLRLIYFSYDVKMKEKGDIPEGYSVSREKKERFSLILESASTNQTSMYLCASSSLIPKSGQSYEQYFGPGTRLTVT.

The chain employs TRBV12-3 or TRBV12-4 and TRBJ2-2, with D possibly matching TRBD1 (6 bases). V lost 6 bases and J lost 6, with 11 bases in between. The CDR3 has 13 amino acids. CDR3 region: CASSPGHAGELFF. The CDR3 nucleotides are TGTGCCAGCAGCCCGGGACATGCCGGGGAGCTGTTTTTT.